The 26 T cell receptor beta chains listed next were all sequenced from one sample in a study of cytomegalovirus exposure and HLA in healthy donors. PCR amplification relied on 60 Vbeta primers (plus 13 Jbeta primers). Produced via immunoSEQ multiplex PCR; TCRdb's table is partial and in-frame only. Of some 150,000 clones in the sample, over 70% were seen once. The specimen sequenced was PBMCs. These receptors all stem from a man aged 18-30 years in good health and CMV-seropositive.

The CDR3 spells CASAGVTDTQYF. CDR3 DNA sequence: TGTGCCAGCGCCGGAGTCACAGATACGCAGTATTTT. The J gene is TRBJ2-3, the V gene TRBV2; the D is unclear. CDR1 and CDR2 (germline): SNHLY, FYNNEI. This CDR3 spans 12 amino acids. The V end was cut by 8 bases, the J end by 2 bases, with 8 bases between.

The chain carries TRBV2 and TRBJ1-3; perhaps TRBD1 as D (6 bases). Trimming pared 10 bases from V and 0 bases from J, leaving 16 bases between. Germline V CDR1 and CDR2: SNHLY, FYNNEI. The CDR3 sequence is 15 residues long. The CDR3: CAILDSKSSGNTIYF. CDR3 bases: TGTGCCATACTGGACAGCAAAAGCTCTGGAAACACCATATATTTT.

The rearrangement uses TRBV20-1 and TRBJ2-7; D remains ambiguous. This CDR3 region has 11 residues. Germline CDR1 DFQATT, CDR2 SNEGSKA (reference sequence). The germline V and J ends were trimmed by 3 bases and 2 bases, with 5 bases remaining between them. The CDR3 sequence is CSASITYEQYF. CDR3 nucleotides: TGCAGTGCTAGTATAACCTACGAGCAGTACTTC.

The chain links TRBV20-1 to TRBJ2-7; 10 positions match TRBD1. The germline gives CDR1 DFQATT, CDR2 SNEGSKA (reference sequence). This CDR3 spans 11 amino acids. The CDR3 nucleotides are TGCGGGGGGACAGGGGACAACGAGCAGTACTTC. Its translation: CGGTGDNEQYF.

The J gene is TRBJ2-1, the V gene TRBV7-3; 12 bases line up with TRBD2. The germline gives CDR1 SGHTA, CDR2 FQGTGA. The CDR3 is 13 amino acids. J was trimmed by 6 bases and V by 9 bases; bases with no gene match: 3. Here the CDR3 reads CASGLAGLNEQFF. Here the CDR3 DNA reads TGTGCCAGTGGACTAGCGGGGCTCAATGAGCAGTTCTTC. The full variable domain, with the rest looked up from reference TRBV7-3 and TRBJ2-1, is GAGVSQTPSNKVTEKGKYVELRCDPISGHTALYWYRQSLGQGPEFLIYFQGTGAADDSGLPNDRFFAVRPEGSVSTLKIQRTERGDSAVYLCASGLAGLNEQFFGPGTRLTVL.

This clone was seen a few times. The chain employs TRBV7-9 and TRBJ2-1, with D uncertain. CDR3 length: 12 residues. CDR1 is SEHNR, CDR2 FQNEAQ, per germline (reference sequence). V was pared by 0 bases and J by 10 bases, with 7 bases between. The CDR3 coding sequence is TGTGCCAGCAGCTTAGCCCATCCCGAGCAGTTCTTC. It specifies CASSLAHPEQFF.

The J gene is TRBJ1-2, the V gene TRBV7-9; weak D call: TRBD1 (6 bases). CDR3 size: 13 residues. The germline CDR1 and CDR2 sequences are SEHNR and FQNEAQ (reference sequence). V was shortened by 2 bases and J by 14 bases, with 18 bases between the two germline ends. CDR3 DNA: TGTGCCAGCAGCTTAAATTCACGGAGGACAGAAACCTTC. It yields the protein CASSLNSRRTETF.

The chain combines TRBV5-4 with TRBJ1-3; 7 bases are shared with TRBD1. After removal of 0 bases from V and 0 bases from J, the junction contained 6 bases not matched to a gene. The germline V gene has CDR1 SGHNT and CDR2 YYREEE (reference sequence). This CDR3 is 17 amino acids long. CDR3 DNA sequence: TGTGCCAGCAGCTTGGACGGACAGGCGTCCTCTGGAAACACCATATATTTT. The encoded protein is CASSLDGQASSGNTIYF.

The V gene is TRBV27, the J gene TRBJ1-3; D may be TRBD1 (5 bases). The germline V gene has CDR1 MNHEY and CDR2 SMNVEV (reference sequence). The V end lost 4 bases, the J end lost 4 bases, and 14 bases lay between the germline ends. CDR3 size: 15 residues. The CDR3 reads CASSSSRVAGNTIYF. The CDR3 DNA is TGTGCCAGCAGTTCCTCCAGGGTAGCCGGAAACACCATATATTTT.

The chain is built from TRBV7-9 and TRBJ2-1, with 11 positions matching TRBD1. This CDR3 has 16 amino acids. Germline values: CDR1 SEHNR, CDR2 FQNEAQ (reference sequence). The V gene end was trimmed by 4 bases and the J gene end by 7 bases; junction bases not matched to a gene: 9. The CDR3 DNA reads TGTGCCAGCAGCTCGACCGGGACAGGGGGGAAGAATGAGCAGTTCTTC. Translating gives CASSSTGTGGKNEQFF.

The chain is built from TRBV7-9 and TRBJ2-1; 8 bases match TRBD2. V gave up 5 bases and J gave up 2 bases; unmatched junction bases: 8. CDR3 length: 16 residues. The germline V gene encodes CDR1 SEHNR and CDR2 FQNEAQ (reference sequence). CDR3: CASSPRLASPYNEQFF. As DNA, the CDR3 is TGTGCCAGCAGCCCTCGACTAGCGTCTCCCTACAATGAGCAGTTCTTC.

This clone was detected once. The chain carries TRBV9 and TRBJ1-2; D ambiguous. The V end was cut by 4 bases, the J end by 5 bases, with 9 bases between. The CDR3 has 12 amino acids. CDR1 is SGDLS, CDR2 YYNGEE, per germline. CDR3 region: CASSTRGYGYTF. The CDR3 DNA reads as TGTGCCAGCAGCACCCGCGGGTATGGCTACACCTTC. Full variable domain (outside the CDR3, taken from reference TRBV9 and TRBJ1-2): DSGVTQTPKHLITATGQRVTLRCSPRSGDLSVYWYQQSLDQGLQFLIQYYNGEERAKGNILERFSAQQFPDLHSELNLSSLELGDSALYFCASSTRGYGYTFGSGTRLTVV.

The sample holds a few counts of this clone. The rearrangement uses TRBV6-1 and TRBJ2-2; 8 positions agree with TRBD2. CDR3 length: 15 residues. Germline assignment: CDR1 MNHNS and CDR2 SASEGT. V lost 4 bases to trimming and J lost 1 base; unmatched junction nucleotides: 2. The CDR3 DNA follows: TGTGCCAGCAGTGGACTAGCGAGGAACACCGGGGAGCTGTTTTTT. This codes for CASSGLARNTGELFF.

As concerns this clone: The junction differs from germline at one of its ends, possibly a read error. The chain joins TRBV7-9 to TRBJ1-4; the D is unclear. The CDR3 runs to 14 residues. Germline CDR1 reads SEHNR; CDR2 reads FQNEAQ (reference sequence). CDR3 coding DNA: TGTTCCAGCAGCTTAGCCCGAATGGGCGAAAAACTGTTTTTT. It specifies CSSSLARMGEKLFF.

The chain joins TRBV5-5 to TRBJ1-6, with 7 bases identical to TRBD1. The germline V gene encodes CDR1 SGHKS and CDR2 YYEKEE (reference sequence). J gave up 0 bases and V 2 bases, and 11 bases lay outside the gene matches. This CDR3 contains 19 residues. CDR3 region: CASSFEGQRRSSYNSPLHF. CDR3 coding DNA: TGTGCCAGCAGCTTCGAGGGACAGCGGAGAAGCTCCTATAATTCACCCCTCCACTTT.

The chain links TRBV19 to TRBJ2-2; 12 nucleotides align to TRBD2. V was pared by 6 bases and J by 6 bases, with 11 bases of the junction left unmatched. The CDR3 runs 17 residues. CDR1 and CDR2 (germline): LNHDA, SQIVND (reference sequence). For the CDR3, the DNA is TGTGCCAGTAGGCGACATCTAGCGGGAGGGACCGCCGGGGAGCTGTTTTTT. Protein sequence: CASRRHLAGGTAGELFF.

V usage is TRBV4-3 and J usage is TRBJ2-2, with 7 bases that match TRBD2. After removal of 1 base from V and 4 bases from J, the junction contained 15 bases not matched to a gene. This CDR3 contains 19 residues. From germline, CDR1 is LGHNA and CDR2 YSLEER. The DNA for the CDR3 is TGCGCCAGCAGCCAAGTTCGAGCGGGGATGACGTTGGTCACCGGGGAGCTGTTTTTT. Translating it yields CASSQVRAGMTLVTGELFF.

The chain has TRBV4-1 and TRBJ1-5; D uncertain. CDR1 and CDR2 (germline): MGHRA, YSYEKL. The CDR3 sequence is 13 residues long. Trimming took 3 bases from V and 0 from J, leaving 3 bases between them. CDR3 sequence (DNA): TGCGCCAGCAGCCAGAGTAGCAATCAGCCCCAGCATTTT. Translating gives CASSQSSNQPQHF.

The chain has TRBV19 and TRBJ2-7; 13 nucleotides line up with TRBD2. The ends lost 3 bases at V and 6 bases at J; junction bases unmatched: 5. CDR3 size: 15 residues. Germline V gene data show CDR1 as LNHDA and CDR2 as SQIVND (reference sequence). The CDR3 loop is CASSIGLAGEIEQYF. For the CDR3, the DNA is TGTGCCAGTAGTATTGGACTAGCGGGAGAGATCGAGCAGTACTTC.

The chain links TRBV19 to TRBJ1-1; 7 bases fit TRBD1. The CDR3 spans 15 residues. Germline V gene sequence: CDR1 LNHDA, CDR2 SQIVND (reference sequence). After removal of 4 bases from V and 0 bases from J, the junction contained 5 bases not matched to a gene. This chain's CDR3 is CASSKRQGMNTEAFF. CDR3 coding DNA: TGTGCCAGTAGTAAAAGACAGGGAATGAACACTGAAGCTTTCTTT.

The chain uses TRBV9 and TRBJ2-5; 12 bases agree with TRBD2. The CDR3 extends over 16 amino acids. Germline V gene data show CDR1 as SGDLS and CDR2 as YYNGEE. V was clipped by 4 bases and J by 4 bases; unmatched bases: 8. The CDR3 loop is CASSLSGLAGRETQYF. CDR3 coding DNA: TGTGCCAGCAGCCTTTCTGGACTAGCGGGGCGAGAGACCCAGTACTTC.

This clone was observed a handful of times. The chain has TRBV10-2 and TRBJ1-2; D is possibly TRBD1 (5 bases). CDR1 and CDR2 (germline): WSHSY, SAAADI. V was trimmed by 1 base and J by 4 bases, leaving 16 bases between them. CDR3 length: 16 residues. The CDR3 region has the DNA TGCGCCAGCAGTGAGTTCCAATCCGACAGAGCCTATGGCTACACCTTC. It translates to CASSEFQSDRAYGYTF.

This CDR3 reads CASSIKGMNTEAFF. The CDR3 nucleotides are TGTGCCAGTAGTATAAAGGGGATGAACACTGAAGCTTTCTTT. This chain uses TRBV19 with TRBJ1-1; maybe TRBD1 (5 bases). Germline V gene data show CDR1 as LNHDA and CDR2 as SQIVND (reference sequence). V dropped 2 bases and J dropped 0 bases, with 7 bases sitting between them. The CDR3 totals 14 residues.

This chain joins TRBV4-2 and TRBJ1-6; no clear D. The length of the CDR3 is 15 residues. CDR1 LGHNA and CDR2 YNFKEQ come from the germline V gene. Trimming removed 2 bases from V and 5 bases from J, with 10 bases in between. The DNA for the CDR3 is TGTGCCAGCAGCCAACAGAGTCAGGATAATTCACCCCTCCACTTT. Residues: CASSQQSQDNSPLHF.

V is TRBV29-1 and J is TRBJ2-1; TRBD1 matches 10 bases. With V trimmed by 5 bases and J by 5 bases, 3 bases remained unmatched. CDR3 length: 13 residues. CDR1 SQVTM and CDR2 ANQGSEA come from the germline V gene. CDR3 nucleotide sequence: TGCAGCGTTCGACAGGGGGCGAACAATGAGCAGTTCTTC. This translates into CSVRQGANNEQFF.

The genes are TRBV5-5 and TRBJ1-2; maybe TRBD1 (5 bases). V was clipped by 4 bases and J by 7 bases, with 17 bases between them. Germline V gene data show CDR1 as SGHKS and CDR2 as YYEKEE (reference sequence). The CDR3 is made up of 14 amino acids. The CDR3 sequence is CASSPDSGYGGYTF. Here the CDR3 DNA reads TGTGCCAGCAGCCCCGATTCAGGGTATGGTGGCTACACCTTC.